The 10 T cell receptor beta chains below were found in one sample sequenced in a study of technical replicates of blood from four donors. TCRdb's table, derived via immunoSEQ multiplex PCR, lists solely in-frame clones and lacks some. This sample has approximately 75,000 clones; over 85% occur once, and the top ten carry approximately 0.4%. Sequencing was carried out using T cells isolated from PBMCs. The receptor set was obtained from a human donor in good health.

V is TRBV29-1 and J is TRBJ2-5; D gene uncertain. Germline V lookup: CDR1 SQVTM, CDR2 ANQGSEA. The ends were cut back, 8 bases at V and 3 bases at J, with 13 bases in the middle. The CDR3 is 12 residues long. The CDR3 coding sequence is TGCAGCACTCGCCACGGTGAAGAGACCCAGTACTTC. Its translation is CSTRHGEETQYF.

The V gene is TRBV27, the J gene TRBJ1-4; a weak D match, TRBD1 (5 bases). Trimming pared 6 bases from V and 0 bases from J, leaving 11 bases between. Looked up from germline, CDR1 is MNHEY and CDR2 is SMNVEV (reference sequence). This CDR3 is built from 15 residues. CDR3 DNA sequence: TGTGCCAGCAGGGGACTCACTGCAACTAATGAAAAACTGTTTTTT. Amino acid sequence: CASRGLTATNEKLFF.

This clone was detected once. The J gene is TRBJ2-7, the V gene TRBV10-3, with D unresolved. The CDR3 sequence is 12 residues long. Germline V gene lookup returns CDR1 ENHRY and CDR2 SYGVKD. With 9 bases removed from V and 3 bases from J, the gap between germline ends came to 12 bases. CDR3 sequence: CAIRSLGYEQYF. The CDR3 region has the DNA TGTGCCATACGGAGTTTGGGCTACGAGCAGTACTTC.

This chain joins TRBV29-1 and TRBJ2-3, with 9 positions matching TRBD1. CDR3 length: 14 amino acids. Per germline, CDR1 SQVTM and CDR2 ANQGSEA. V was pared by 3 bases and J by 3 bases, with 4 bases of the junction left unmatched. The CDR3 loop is CSVEGQGFTDTQYF. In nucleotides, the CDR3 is TGCAGCGTTGAGGGACAGGGATTTACAGATACGCAGTATTTT.

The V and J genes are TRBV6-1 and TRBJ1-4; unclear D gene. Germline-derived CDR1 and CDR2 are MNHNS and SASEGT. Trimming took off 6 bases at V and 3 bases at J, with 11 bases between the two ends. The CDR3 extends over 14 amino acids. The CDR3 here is CASSVLRPNEKLFF. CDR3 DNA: TGTGCCAGCAGCGTCCTCCGTCCTAATGAAAAACTGTTTTTT.

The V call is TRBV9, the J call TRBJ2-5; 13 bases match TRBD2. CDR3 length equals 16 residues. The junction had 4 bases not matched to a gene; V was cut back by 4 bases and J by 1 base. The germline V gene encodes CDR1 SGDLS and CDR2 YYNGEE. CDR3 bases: TGTGCCAGCAGCTTCCGGACTAGCGGGAGCCAAGAGACCCAGTACTTC. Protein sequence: CASSFRTSGSQETQYF.

The CDR3 reads CASSPKGQGYTEAFF. The DNA for the CDR3 is TGTGCCAGCAGTCCGAAGGGACAGGGGTACACTGAAGCTTTCTTT. The chain couples TRBV9 to TRBJ1-1; 10 bases are a match to TRBD1. Trimming at V came to 5 bases and at J to 3 bases, leaving 7 bases not matched to a gene. The length of the CDR3 is 15 residues. Germline lookup yields CDR1 SGDLS and CDR2 YYNGEE.

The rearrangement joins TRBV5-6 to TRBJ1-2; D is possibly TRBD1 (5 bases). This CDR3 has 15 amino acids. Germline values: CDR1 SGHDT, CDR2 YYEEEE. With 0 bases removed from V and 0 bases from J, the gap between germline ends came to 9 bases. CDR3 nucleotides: TGTGCCAGCAGCTTGGTAACAGGAGCTAACTATGGCTACACCTTC. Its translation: CASSLVTGANYGYTF.

CDR3 amino acids: CASSLGASRANEKLFF. For the CDR3, the DNA is TGTGCCAGCAGCTTAGGGGCAAGTAGAGCTAATGAAAAACTGTTTTTT. This chain joins TRBV5-4 and TRBJ1-4, with D perhaps matching TRBD1 (5 bases). This CDR3 region has 16 residues. Trimming took 2 bases from V and 3 from J, leaving 14 bases between them. Per germline, CDR1 SGHNT and CDR2 YYREEE (reference sequence).

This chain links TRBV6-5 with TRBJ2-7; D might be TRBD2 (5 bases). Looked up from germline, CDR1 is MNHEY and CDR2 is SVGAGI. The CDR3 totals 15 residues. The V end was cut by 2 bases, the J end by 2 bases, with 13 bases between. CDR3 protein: CASSYPAGPTYEQYF. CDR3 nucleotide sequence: TGTGCCAGCAGTTACCCGGCGGGTCCTACCTACGAGCAGTACTTC.